The 25 T cell receptor beta chains below come from one sample, sequenced in a study of cytomegalovirus exposure and HLA in healthy donors. Researchers ran the PCR with 60 Vbeta and 13 Jbeta primers. Assay: immunoSEQ multiplex PCR; the TCRdb copy retains only in-frame clones and omits some. The sample records approximately 27,000 clones, under 70% being singletons. Material: PBMCs. These TCRs come from a woman aged 45-59 years in good health and CMV-seronegative.

This sequence joins TRBV29-1 and TRBJ2-3; 11 bases are a match to TRBD1. This CDR3 region has 15 residues. Germline-derived CDR1 and CDR2 are SQVTM and ANQGSEA. The junction had 12 bases not matched to a gene; V was cut back by 5 bases and J by 8 bases. CDR3 bases: TGCAGCGTTCTCGGGGACAGGGGGATTTCGGTTACGCAGTATTTT. Protein product: CSVLGDRGISVTQYF.

This clone was seen a handful of times. The chain joins TRBV5-4 to TRBJ2-3; 9 nucleotides match TRBD2. The germline V gene has CDR1 SGHNT and CDR2 YYREEE (reference sequence). CDR3 length: 15 residues. The trim removed 2 bases at V and 5 bases at J, leaving 6 bases unmatched. CDR3 amino acids: CASSLGTSIGDTQYF. CDR3 sequence (DNA): TGTGCCAGCAGCTTAGGGACTAGCATAGGAGATACGCAGTATTTT.

As DNA, the CDR3 is TGTGCCAGCAGCGAGAGGGTAACTAATGAAAAACTGTTTTTT. The encoded protein is CASSERVTNEKLFF. The chain is built from TRBV9 and TRBJ1-4; no definite D call. With 3 bases removed from V and 1 base from J, the gap between germline ends came to 7 bases. Looked up from germline, CDR1 is SGDLS and CDR2 is YYNGEE. This CDR3 region has 14 residues. Combining the CDR3 with reference TRBV9 and TRBJ1-4 gives the whole variable domain DSGVTQTPKHLITATGQRVTLRCSPRSGDLSVYWYQQSLDQGLQFLIQYYNGEERAKGNILERFSAQQFPDLHSELNLSSLELGDSALYFCASSERVTNEKLFFGSGTQLSVL.

This sequence joins TRBV5-1 and TRBJ2-3; a weak D match, TRBD2 (6 bases). Looked up from germline, CDR1 is SGHRS and CDR2 is YFSETQ. V was pared by 4 bases and J by 3 bases, with 15 bases between. CDR3 length equals 15 residues. The CDR3 loop is CASSQGRRATDTQYF. CDR3 DNA sequence: TGCGCCAGCAGCCAAGGACGGAGGGCGACAGATACGCAGTATTTT.

This chain uses TRBV6-1 with TRBJ1-3; D remains unclear. Per the germline V gene, CDR1 is MNHNS and CDR2 is SASEGT. The CDR3 is 12 residues long. V lost 8 bases to trimming and J lost 4 bases, with 9 bases between them. CDR3 DNA sequence: TGTGCCAGCCCCGGAGTAGGAAACACCATATATTTT. Translating gives CASPGVGNTIYF.

V usage is TRBV7-9 and J usage is TRBJ1-2; D ambiguous. The CDR3 consists of 14 residues. The V and J ends lost 3 bases and 6 bases respectively, with 14 bases between them. From germline, CDR1 is SEHNR and CDR2 FQNEAQ (reference sequence). The CDR3 reads CASSFLEGLNGYTF. The CDR3 DNA reads TGTGCCAGCAGCTTCCTAGAAGGTCTGAATGGCTACACCTTC.

The chain has TRBV11-2 and TRBJ2-5; no definite D call. The CDR3 sequence is 14 residues long. Germline lookup yields CDR1 SGHAT and CDR2 FQNNGV. With 5 bases removed from V and 1 base from J, the gap between germline ends came to 11 bases. The CDR3 region has the DNA TGTGCCAGCAGCCGGCAGTGGGCCCAAGAGACCCAGTACTTC. Its protein product is CASSRQWAQETQYF.

This clone was counted a few times. This chain uses TRBV5-1 with TRBJ2-3; D is ambiguous. The length of the CDR3 is 11 residues. V was trimmed by 6 bases and J by 6 bases, leaving 8 bases between them. Germline V gene sequence: CDR1 SGHRS, CDR2 YFSETQ. CDR3 sequence: CASILGDTQYF. The CDR3 DNA sequence: TGCGCCAGCATCCTCGGGGATACGCAGTATTTT.

This sequence joins TRBV9 and TRBJ2-7; D might be TRBD2 (6 bases). V dropped 4 bases and J dropped 3 bases, with 23 bases sitting between them. The CDR3 consists of 17 residues. The germline gives CDR1 SGDLS, CDR2 YYNGEE. The CDR3 spells CASSLAVGGVGNYEQYF. Here the CDR3 DNA reads TGTGCCAGCAGCCTCGCAGTGGGGGGTGTAGGGAACTACGAGCAGTACTTC.

This clone has a single count. The CDR3 region is CASSFSRQGTRAYEQYF. The CDR3 coding sequence is TGTGCCAGCAGTTTCTCAAGACAGGGAACGAGGGCATACGAGCAGTACTTC. The V call is TRBV7-2, the J call TRBJ2-7, with 7 positions matching TRBD1. Germline V lookup: CDR1 SGHTA, CDR2 FQGNSA. The CDR3 contains 17 residues. Trimming at V came to 6 bases and at J to 4 bases, leaving 18 bases not matched to a gene.

This chain links TRBV5-1 with TRBJ2-3; TRBD2 aligns across 10 bases. The CDR3 extends over 16 amino acids. V trimming: 4 bases; J trimming: 1 base; junction bases outside the gene matches: 6. Germline CDR1 and CDR2: SGHRS and YFSETQ. This CDR3 reads CASSPRTSGRTDTQYF. CDR3 bases: TGCGCCAGCAGCCCCAGGACTAGCGGACGCACAGATACGCAGTATTTT. The variable domain in full, completed from reference TRBV5-1 and TRBJ2-3, reads KAGVTQTPRYLIKTRGQQVTLSCSPISGHRSVSWYQQTPGQGLQFLFEYFSETQRNKGNFPGRFSGRQFSNSRSEMNVSTLELGDSALYLCASSPRTSGRTDTQYFGPGTRLTVL.

The chain couples TRBV6-5 to TRBJ1-1; TRBD1 matches at 7 bases. Germline V lookup: CDR1 MNHEY, CDR2 SVGAGI. This CDR3 comprises 14 residues. J gave up 0 bases and V 6 bases, and 4 bases lay outside the gene matches. CDR3 nucleotides: TGTGCCAGCAGACCGGGACAGATGAACACTGAAGCTTTCTTT. It translates to CASRPGQMNTEAFF.

This clone has more than one count but fewer than ten. V is TRBV6-5 and J is TRBJ2-3; the D gene is possibly TRBD2 (5 bases). The CDR3 runs to 12 residues. CDR1 and CDR2 (germline): MNHEY, SVGAGI. The germline V and J ends were trimmed by 4 bases and 5 bases, with 7 bases remaining between them. The CDR3 bases are TGTGCCAGCAGTTCTGGAGGAGATACGCAGTATTTT. It codes for CASSSGGDTQYF.

A few counts support this clone. This chain links TRBV6-1 with TRBJ1-4; possible D gene TRBD1, 5 bases. Germline CDR1 is MNHNS and CDR2 is SASEGT. With 2 bases removed from V and 11 bases from J, the gap between germline ends came to 15 bases. This CDR3 is 14 amino acids long. In DNA form, the CDR3 reads TGTGCCAGCAGTGAAAACAGGAAGGGACTTAAACTGTTTTTT. This translates into CASSENRKGLKLFF.

This clone was counted once. The CDR3 DNA is TGTGCCAGCAGTGCCCGGGACAGGGGGCGCGGTGAAAAACTGTTTTTT. It codes for CASSARDRGRGEKLFF. This sequence joins TRBV2 and TRBJ1-4, with 12 bases that match TRBD1. This CDR3 has 16 residues. Germline CDR1 reads SNHLY; CDR2 reads FYNNEI. Trimming removed 4 bases from V and 7 bases from J; junction bases left unmatched: 7.

The J gene is TRBJ1-6, the V gene TRBV28; a possible D gene is TRBD1 (5 bases). Germline CDR1 and CDR2: MDHEN and SYDVKM. Trimming removed 6 bases at V and 8 bases at J, with 17 bases between. CDR3 length equals 15 residues. DNA of the CDR3: TGTGCCAGCAGCCTAAGTGGGGCCGGCGATTCACCCCTCCACTTT. Translated, it gives CASSLSGAGDSPLHF.

The chain couples TRBV11-2 to TRBJ2-3, with D perhaps TRBD2 (6 bases). Trimming left V 8 bases short and J 4 bases short, with 7 bases between. The V gene's germline CDR1 is SGHAT and CDR2 FQNNGV. The CDR3 sequence is 11 residues long. The CDR3 nucleotides are TGTGCCAGCCGACTAGCAGATACGCAGTATTTT. It specifies CASRLADTQYF.

This chain connects TRBV6-5 to TRBJ1-6; 7 bases fit TRBD1. The V gene's germline CDR1 is MNHEY and CDR2 SVGAGI. V trimming: 4 bases; J trimming: 9 bases; junction bases outside the gene matches: 3. This CDR3 has 13 residues. As DNA, the CDR3 is TGTGCCAGCAGTTTAGACAGGGTTTCACCCCTCCACTTT. Translated, it gives CASSLDRVSPLHF.

The V gene is TRBV6-1, the J gene TRBJ2-7; weak D call: TRBD1 (6 bases). V lost 6 bases and J lost 6, with 12 bases in between. This CDR3 contains 12 residues. The germline V gene has CDR1 MNHNS and CDR2 SASEGT. CDR3 in amino acids: CASRRQATEQYF. CDR3 nucleotides: TGTGCCAGCAGAAGACAGGCCACCGAGCAGTACTTC.

This clone was found a few times. V is TRBV7-9 and J is TRBJ1-5; tentatively, D is TRBD1 (6 bases). V was pared by 5 bases and J by 5 bases, with 10 bases between. CDR3 length: 13 residues. Germline CDR1 and CDR2: SEHNR and FQNEAQ (reference sequence). CDR3 sequence: CASSQGGDQPQHF. The DNA for the CDR3 is TGTGCCAGCAGCCAAGGGGGGGATCAGCCCCAGCATTTT.

The V call is TRBV6-6, the J call TRBJ2-1; D uncertain. This CDR3 has 12 residues. Trimming took off 7 bases at V and 10 bases at J, with 14 bases between the two ends. Germline V gene lookup returns CDR1 MNHNY and CDR2 SVGAGI (reference sequence). CDR3 protein: CASTHGVGEQFF. The CDR3 DNA follows: TGTGCCAGCACCCACGGAGTCGGGGAGCAGTTCTTC.

This chain joins TRBV15 and TRBJ1-5; tentatively, D is TRBD1 (5 bases). The V gene lost 7 bases and the J gene lost 3 bases, with 13 bases spanning the gap. Per germline, CDR1 LNHNV and CDR2 YYDKDF (reference sequence). This CDR3 comprises 14 residues. The CDR3 region is CATNRGITNQPQHF. The DNA of the CDR3 is TGTGCCACCAATCGGGGGATAACCAATCAGCCCCAGCATTTT.

The chain employs TRBV6-6 and TRBJ2-1; perhaps TRBD1 as D (5 bases). The V end lost 6 bases, the J end lost 5 bases, and 14 bases lay between the germline ends. The length of the CDR3 is 14 residues. The germline V gene encodes CDR1 MNHNY and CDR2 SVGAGI (reference sequence). The CDR3 region has the DNA TGTGCCAGCAGACCCCAGGGCAGAGACAATGAGCAGTTCTTC. This sequence encodes CASRPQGRDNEQFF.

This chain uses TRBV7-8 with TRBJ1-1; D is unclear. The CDR3 length is 15 residues. The germline V and J ends were trimmed by 1 base and 1 base, with 10 bases remaining between them. The germline gives CDR1 SGHVS, CDR2 FQNEAQ. This chain's CDR3 is CASSLGGGPNTEAFF. As DNA, the CDR3 is TGTGCCAGCAGCTTAGGTGGAGGGCCGAACACTGAAGCTTTCTTT.

The rearrangement links TRBV6-5 to TRBJ2-5, with a tentative D call TRBD2 (5 bases). V gave up 0 bases and J gave up 2 bases, with 10 bases separating them. Germline V lookup: CDR1 MNHEY, CDR2 SVGAGI. This CDR3 region has 15 residues. For the CDR3, the DNA is TGTGCCAGCAGTTACTCAGGAGCGGCACAAGAGACCCAGTACTTC. It is translated as CASSYSGAAQETQYF.